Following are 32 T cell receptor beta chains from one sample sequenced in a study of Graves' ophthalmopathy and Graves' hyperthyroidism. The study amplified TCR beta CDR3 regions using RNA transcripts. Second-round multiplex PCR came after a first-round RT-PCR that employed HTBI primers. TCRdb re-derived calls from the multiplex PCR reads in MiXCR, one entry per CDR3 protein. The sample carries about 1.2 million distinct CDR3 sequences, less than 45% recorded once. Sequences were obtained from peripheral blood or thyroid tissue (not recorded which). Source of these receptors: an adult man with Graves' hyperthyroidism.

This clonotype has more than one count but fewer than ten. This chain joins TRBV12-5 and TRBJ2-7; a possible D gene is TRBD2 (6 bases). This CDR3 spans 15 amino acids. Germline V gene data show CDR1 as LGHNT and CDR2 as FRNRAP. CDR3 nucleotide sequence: TGTGCCAGCAGCCAAGAGCGAGCGGGCTTATCCGAGCAGTACTTC. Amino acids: CASSQERAGLSEQYF. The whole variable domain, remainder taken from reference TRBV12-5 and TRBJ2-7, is DARVTQTPRHKVTEMGQEVTMRCQPILGHNTVFWYRQTMMQGLELLAYFRNRAPLDDSGMPKDRFSAEMPDATLATLKIQPSEPRDSAVYFCASSQERAGLSEQYFGPGTRLTVT.

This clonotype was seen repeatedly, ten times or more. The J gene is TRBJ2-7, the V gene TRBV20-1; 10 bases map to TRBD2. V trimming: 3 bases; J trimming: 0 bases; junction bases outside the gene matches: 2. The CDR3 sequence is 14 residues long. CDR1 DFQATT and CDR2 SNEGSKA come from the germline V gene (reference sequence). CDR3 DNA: TGCAGTGCTAGGGGACTAGCGTACTCCTACGAGCAGTACTTC. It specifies CSARGLAYSYEQYF.

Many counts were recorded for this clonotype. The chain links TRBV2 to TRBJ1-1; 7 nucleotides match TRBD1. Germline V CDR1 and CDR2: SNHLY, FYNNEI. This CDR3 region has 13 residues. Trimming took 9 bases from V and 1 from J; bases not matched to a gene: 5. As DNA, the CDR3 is TGTGCCAGTGCAGGACAGGCGAACACTGAAGCTTTCTTT. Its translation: CASAGQANTEAFF.

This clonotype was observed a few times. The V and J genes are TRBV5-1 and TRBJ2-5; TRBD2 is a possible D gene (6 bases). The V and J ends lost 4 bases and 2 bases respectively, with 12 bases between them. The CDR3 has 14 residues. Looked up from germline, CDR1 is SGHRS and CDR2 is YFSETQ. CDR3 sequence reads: CASSGGSDQETQYF. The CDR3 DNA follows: TGCGCCAGCAGCGGGGGGTCAGATCAAGAGACCCAGTACTTC.

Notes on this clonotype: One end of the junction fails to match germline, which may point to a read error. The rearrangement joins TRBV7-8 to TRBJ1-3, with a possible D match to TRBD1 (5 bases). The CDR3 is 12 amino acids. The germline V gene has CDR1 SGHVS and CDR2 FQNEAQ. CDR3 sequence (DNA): TGCGCCAGCGGCAGGGTTGGAAACACCATATATTTT. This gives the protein CASGRVGNTIYF.

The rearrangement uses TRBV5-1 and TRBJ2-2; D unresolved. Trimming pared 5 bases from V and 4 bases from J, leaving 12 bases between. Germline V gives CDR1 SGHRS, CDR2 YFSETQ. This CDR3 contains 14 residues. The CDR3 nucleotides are TGCGCCAGCAGAGATAGTCCCAGCACCGGGGAGCTGTTTTTT. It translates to CASRDSPSTGELFF.

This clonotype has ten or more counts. The CDR3 protein is CASSPQIKWQETQYF. CDR3 in DNA: TGTGCCAGCAGCCCCCAGATTAAGTGGCAAGAGACCCAGTACTTC. The genes are TRBV9 and TRBJ2-5, with D unresolved. The V end was cut by 4 bases, the J end by 2 bases, with 15 bases between. CDR3 length equals 15 residues. Germline V gene sequence: CDR1 SGDLS, CDR2 YYNGEE.

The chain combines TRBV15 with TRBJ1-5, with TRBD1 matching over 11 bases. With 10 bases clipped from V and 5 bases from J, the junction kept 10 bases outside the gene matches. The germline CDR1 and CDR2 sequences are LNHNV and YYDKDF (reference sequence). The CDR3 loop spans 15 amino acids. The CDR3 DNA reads TGTGCCAGCAAGGAATGGACAGGGGGCCATCAGCCCCAGCATTTT. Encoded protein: CASKEWTGGHQPQHF.

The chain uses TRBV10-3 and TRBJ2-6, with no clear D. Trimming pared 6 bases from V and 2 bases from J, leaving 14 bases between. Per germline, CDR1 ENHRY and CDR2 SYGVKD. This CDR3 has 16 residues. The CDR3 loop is CAIRDQAGPGANVLTF. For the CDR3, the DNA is TGTGCCATCAGGGACCAAGCAGGACCTGGGGCCAACGTCCTGACTTTC.

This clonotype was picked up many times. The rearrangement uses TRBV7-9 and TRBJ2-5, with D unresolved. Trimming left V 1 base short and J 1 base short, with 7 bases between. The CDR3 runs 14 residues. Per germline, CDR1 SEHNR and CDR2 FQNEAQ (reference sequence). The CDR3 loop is CASSLEWTQETQYF. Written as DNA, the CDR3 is TGTGCCAGCAGCTTAGAATGGACCCAAGAGACCCAGTACTTC.

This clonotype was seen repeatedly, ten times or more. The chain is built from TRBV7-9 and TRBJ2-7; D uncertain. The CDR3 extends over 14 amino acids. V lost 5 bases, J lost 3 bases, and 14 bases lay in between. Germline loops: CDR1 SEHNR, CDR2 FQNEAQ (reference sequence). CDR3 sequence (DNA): TGTGCCAGCAGCGATACGGCAGGAAACTACGAGCAGTACTTC. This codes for CASSDTAGNYEQYF.

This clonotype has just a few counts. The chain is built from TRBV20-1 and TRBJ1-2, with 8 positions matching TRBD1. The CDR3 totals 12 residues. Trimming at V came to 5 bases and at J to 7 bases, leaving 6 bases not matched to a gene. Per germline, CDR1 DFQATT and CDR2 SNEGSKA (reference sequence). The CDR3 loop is CSARGQGAGYTF. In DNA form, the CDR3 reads TGCAGTGCTCGAGGGCAGGGGGCTGGCTACACCTTC.

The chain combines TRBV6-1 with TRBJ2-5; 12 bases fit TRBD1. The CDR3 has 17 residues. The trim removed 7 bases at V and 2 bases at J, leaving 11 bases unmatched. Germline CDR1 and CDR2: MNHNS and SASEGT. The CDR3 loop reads CASMGRGQGAPQETQYF. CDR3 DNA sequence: TGTGCCAGCATGGGTCGGGGACAGGGGGCTCCACAAGAGACCCAGTACTTC.

This CDR3 reads CAWSVRGRETGELFF. DNA of the CDR3: TGTGCCTGGAGTGTACGCGGGAGAGAAACCGGGGAGCTGTTTTTT. The chain has TRBV30 and TRBJ2-2, with 7 bases fitting TRBD2. This CDR3 has 15 residues. Per the germline V gene, CDR1 is GTSNPN and CDR2 is SVGIG (reference sequence). J was trimmed by 5 bases and V by 0 bases; bases with no gene match: 6.

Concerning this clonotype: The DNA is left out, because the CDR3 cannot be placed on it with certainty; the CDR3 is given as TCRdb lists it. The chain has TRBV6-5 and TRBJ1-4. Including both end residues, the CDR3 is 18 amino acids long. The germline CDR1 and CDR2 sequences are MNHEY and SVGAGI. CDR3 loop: CASSYFGPTKTAEEKLFF.

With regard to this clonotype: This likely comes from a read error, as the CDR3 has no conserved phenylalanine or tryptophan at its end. As DNA, the CDR3 is TGCAGCGGAGGGCACGAGCAGTACCTC. Amino acid sequence: CSGGHEQYL. The V gene is TRBV29-1, the J gene TRBJ2-7; tentatively, D is TRBD2 (5 bases). The CDR3 covers 9 residues. Germline V gene sequence: CDR1 SQVTM, CDR2 ANQGSEA. Trimming took off 7 bases at V and 5 bases at J, with 6 bases between the two ends.

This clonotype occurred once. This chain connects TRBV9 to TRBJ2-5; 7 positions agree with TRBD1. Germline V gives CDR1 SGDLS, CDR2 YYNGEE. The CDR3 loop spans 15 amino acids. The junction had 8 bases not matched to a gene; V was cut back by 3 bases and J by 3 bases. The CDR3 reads CASSAYEGAEETQYF. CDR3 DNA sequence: TGTGCCAGCAGCGCCTACGAGGGGGCAGAAGAGACCCAGTACTTC.

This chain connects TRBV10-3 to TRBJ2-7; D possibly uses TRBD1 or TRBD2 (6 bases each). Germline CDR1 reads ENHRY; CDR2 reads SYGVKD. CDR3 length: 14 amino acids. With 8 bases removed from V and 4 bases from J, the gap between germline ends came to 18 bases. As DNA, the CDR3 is TGTGCCATCCGCCCAGAAGAGGGGGGATACGAGCAGTACTTC. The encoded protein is CAIRPEEGGYEQYF.

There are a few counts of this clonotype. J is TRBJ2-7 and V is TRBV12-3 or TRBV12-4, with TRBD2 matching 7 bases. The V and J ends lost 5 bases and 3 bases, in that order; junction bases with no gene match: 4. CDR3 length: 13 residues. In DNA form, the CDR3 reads TGTGCCAGCAGTATAGAGCGGGACTACGAGCAGTACTTC. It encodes CASSIERDYEQYF.

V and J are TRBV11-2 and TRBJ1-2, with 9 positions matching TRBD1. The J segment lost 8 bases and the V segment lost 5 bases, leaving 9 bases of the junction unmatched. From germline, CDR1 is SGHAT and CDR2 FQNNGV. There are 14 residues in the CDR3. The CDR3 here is CASSVKQGALGYTF. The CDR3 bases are TGTGCCAGCAGCGTAAAACAGGGGGCGCTCGGCTACACCTTC.

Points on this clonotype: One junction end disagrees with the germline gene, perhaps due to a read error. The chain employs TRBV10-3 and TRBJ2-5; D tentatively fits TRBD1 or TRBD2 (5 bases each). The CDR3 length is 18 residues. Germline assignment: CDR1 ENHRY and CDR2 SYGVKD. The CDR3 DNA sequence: TGTGCCATCAGCGAGTTATTAGCGTCGGGGCCTTTACGCGAGACCCAGTACTTC. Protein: CAISELLASGPLRETQYF.

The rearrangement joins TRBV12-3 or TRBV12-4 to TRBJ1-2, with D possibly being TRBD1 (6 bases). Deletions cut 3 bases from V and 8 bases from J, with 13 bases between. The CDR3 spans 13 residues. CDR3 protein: CASSLGGANGYTF. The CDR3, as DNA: TGTGCCAGCAGTTTGGGGGGGGCCAACGGCTACACCTTC.

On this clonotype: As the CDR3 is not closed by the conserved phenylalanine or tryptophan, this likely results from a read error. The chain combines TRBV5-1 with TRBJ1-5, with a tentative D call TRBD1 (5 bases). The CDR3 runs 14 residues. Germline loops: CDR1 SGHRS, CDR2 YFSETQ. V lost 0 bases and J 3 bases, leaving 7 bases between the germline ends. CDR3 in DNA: TGCGCCAGCAGCTTGGGGGGCCTCAATCAGCCCCAGCATCTT. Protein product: CASSLGGLNQPQHL.

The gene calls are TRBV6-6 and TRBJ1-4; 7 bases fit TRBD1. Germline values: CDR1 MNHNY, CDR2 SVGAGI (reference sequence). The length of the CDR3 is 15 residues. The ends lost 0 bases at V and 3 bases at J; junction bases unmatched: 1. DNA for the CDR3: TGTGCCAGCAGTTACTCCGACAGGGCTAATGAAAAACTGTTTTTT. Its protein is CASSYSDRANEKLFF.

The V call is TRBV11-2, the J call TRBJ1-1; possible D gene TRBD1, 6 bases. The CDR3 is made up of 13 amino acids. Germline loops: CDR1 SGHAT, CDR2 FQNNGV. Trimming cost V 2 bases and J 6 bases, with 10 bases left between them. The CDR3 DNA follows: TGTGCCAGCAGCTTATGGGGGGCGTCTGAAGCTTTCTTT. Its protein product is CASSLWGASEAFF. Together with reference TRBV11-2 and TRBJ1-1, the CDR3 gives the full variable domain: EAGVAQSPRYKIIEKRQSVAFWCNPISGHATLYWYQQILGQGPKLLIQFQNNGVVDDSQLPKDRFSAERLKGVDSTLKIQPAKLEDSAVYLCASSLWGASEAFFGQGTRLTVV.

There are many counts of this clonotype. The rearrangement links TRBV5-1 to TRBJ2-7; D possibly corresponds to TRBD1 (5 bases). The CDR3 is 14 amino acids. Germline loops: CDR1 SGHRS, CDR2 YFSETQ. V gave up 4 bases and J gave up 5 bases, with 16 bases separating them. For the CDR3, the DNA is TGCGCCAGCAGCCTCAGGGTCGGGCTAGACGAGCAGTACTTC. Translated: CASSLRVGLDEQYF.

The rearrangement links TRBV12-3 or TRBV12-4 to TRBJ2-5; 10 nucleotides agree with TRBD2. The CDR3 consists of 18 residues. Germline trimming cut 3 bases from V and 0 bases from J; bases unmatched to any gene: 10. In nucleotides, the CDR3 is TGTGCCAGCAGTTTTACTAGCGGGGCGGGAGGTTACCAAGAGACCCAGTACTTC. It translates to CASSFTSGAGGYQETQYF.

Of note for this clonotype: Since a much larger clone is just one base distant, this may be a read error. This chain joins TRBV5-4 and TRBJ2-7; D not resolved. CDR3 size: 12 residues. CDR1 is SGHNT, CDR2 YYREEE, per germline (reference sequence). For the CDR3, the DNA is TGTGCCGGCAGCTTGGTAGGAAACGAGCAGTACTTC. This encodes CAGSLVGNEQYF. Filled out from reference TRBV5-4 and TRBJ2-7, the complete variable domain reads ETGVTQSPTHLIKTRGQQVTLRCSSQSGHNTVSWYQQALGQGPQFIFQYYREEENGRGNFPPRFSGLQFPNYSSELNVNALELDDSALYLCAGSLVGNEQYFGPGTRLTVT.

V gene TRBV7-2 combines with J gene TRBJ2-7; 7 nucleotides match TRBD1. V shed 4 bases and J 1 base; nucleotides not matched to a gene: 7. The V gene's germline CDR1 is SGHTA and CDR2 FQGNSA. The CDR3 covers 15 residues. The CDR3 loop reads CASSWRQGLSYEQYF. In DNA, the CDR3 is TGTGCCAGCAGCTGGCGACAGGGCCTTTCCTACGAGCAGTACTTC. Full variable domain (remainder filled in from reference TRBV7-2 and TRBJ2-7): GAGVSQSPSNKVTEKGKDVELRCDPISGHTALYWYRQSLGQGLEFLIYFQGNSAPDKSGLPSDRFSAERTGGSVSTLTIQRTQQEDSAVYLCASSWRQGLSYEQYFGPGTRLTVT.

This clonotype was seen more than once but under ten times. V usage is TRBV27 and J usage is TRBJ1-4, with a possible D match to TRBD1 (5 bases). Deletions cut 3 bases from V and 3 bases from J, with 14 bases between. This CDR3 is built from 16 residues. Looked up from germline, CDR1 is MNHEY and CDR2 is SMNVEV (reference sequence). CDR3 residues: CASSFQGPGANEKLFF. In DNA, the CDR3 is TGTGCCAGCAGTTTCCAGGGCCCGGGGGCTAATGAAAAACTGTTTTTT.

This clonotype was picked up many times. CDR3 nucleotide sequence: TGTGCCAGCAGTGAAATGACAGGATGGGTAAAACTGTTTTTT. Amino acid sequence: CASSEMTGWVKLFF. The chain couples TRBV6-1 to TRBJ1-4; possible D gene TRBD1, 6 bases. Germline V CDR1 and CDR2: MNHNS, SASEGT. Trimming stripped 2 bases from V and 10 bases from J, with 14 bases between. The CDR3 length is 14 residues.

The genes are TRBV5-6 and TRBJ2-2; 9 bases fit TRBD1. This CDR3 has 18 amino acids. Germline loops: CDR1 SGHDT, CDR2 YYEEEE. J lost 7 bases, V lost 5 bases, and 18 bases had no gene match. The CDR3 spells CASSHHLRDRVDGGELFF. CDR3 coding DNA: TGTGCCAGCAGTCACCACCTCCGGGACAGGGTAGACGGCGGGGAGCTGTTTTTT.